This is a list of T cell receptor beta chains from one sample in a study of T cell repertoires and HLA-DP antigens. Repertoires were generated with immunoSEQ multiplex PCR, while TCRdb's copy carries only in-frame clones and drops some. Among about 89,000 clones, 86% were seen once, and the ten largest hold around 1.7%. These receptors lack a known antigen. The sample consisted of CD4+ T cells from PBMCs. Receptor source: a man aged 45 to 65 in good health and CMV-seronegative. The CDR3 runs from the conserved cysteine through the conserved F or W. The D gene is left open where the match is weak. Size tells how often a clone was seen (once, few, many) or the class of an expanded clone, and some rows leave it out.

abundance	d_gene	v_gene	j_gene	CDR3nt	CDR3aa
-	-	TRBV5-1	TRBJ2-5	TGCGCCAGCAGCTTGGAGCCGGGGGAACAAGAGACCCAGTACTTC	CASSLEPGEQETQYF
-	-	TRBV28	TRBJ2-7	TGTGCCAGCAGTTTAGAGGGTAGGTTGTCGTACGAGCAGTACTTC	CASSLEGRLSYEQYF
-	-	TRBV5-3	TRBJ2-5	TGTGCCAGAAGCTTGGCACCCCTCCAGACGCCGAGGGAGACCCAGTACTTC	CARSLAPLQTPRETQYF
many	TRBD1	TRBV19	TRBJ2-3	TGTGCCAGTAGTATCGCCGCCGGGACAGGGACAGATACGCAGTATTTT	CASSIAAGTGTDTQYF
once	-	TRBV9	TRBJ1-1	TGTGCCAGCAGCGCCGACTTCGGTAGCATGAACACTGAAGCTTTCTTT	CASSADFGSMNTEAFF
-	-	TRBV2	TRBJ1-1	TGTGCCAGCAGGAAGGACAGCACGAACACTGAAGCTTTCTTT	CASRKDSTNTEAFF
-	-	TRBV28	TRBJ1-5	TGTGCCAGCACCCCAGTGGGGGATCAGCCCCAGCATTTT	CASTPVGDQPQHF
-	TRBD1	TRBV6-1	TRBJ1-3	TGTGCCAGCAGTATCCGGGACAGGGGAAACACCATATATTTT	CASSIRDRGNTIYF
-	-	TRBV11-1	TRBJ2-7	TGTGCCAGCAGGTTACAGGGCCGGGTTGGCGAGCAGTACTTC	CASRLQGRVGEQYF
few	-	TRBV4-3	TRBJ1-4	TGCGCCAGCAGCCTCGGACTCAGAAATGAAAAACTGTTTTTT	CASSLGLRNEKLFF
-	-	TRBV6-5	TRBJ1-1	TGTGCCAGCAGTTTCTACAGGGCTCAGATTTTGACTGAAGCTTTCTTT	CASSFYRAQILTEAFF
-	TRBD1	TRBV6-1	TRBJ1-6	TGTGCCAGCAGTGACGGGACAGGGGGAAGTAATTCACCCCTCCACTTT	CASSDGTGGSNSPLHF
-	-	TRBV7-2	TRBJ2-2	TGTGCCAGCAGCTCCGGGACCCGTGGAGGGGAGCTGTTTTTT	CASSSGTRGGELFF
-	-	TRBV29-1	TRBJ2-5	TGCAGCGCAGGGGAGGGGCAAGAGACCCAGTACTTC	CSAGEGQETQYF
few	-	TRBV2	TRBJ2-7	TGTGCCAGCAAACGGGACGGAGCCTACGAGCAGTACTTC	CASKRDGAYEQYF
-	-	TRBV20-1	TRBJ2-7	TGCAACGGGGTCTCCTACGAGCAGTACTTC	CNGVSYEQYF
-	-	TRBV15	TRBJ2-1	TGTGCCACCAGCGGAGCGCCTTCCTACAATGAGCAGTTCTTC	CATSGAPSYNEQFF
-	-	TRBV27	TRBJ2-7	TGTGCCAGCAGTAGGGGTGGCGAGCAGTACTTC	CASSRGGEQYF
-	TRBD1	TRBV5-1	TRBJ1-1	TGCGCCAGCAGCCTGTCGGGACAGCTGAACACTGAAGCTTTCTTT	CASSLSGQLNTEAFF
-	TRBD1	TRBV5-1	TRBJ2-7	TGCGCCAGCAGCCCGGGGACAGTCGACTACGAGCAGTACTTC	CASSPGTVDYEQYF
-	-	TRBV7-9	TRBJ1-6	TGTGCCAGCAGCATTCTGACGGGAAATTCACCCCTCCACTTT	CASSILTGNSPLHF
-	TRBD1	TRBV27	TRBJ2-3	TGTGCCAGCAGAAAACAGGGGGCCGGCACAGATACGCAGTATTTT	CASRKQGAGTDTQYF
-	-	TRBV5-1	TRBJ2-7	TGCGCCAGCAGCACGGGCGCCAGGGACGAGCAGTACTTC	CASSTGARDEQYF
-	TRBD2	TRBV13	TRBJ2-2	TGTGCCAGCAGCTTCCGACTAGCGGGAGACACCGGGGAGCTGTTTTTT	CASSFRLAGDTGELFF
once	-	TRBV6-5	TRBJ2-2	TGTGCCAGCAGTTCTTGGACCACCGGGGAGCTGTTTTTT	CASSSWTTGELFF
-	-	TRBV6-1	TRBJ2-1	TGTGCCACCGCCGACCTAGGCTCCTACAATGAGCAGTTCTTC	CATADLGSYNEQFF
medium-sized	-	TRBV2	TRBJ2-3	TGTGCCTGCAACGGTGTCGGCACAGATACGCAGTATTTT	CACNGVGTDTQYF
-	-	TRBV7-9	TRBJ1-1	TGTGCCAGCAGCCCCAACTTTATGAACACTGAAGCTTTCTTT	CASSPNFMNTEAFF
once	-	TRBV7-6	TRBJ1-1	TGTGCCAGCAGCTTACAGGGAGGTGAAGCTTTCTTT	CASSLQGGEAFF
-	-	TRBV30	TRBJ1-5	TGTGCCTGGAGTGTAGAGGGCCACCCGGGCAATCAGCCCCAGCATTTT	CAWSVEGHPGNQPQHF
-	-	TRBV7-8	TRBJ1-6	TGTGCCAGCAGCCCACCATATAATTCACCCCTCCACTTT	CASSPPYNSPLHF
-	-	TRBV21-1	TRBJ2-5	TGTGCCAGCAGCAAATTCTGTCGACCGGGACAGACACTTCAAGAGACCCAGTACTTC	CASSKFCRPGQTLQETQYF
-	-	TRBV2	TRBJ2-7	TGTGCCAGCAGTGTACGGACTACCTACGAGCAGTACTTC	CASSVRTTYEQYF
once	-	TRBV7-9	TRBJ1-4	TGTGCCAGCAGCTTCGGGATTAATGAAAAACTGTTTTTT	CASSFGINEKLFF
-	TRBD2	TRBV18	TRBJ2-1	TGTGCCAGCTCACCCCCTAGCGGGGGGTATAATGAGCAGTTCTTC	CASSPPSGGYNEQFF
-	-	TRBV4-3	TRBJ2-5	TGCGCCAGCAGCCGCAACCCCGGGACACTGCAAGAGACCCAGTACTTC	CASSRNPGTLQETQYF
-	TRBD1	TRBV6-5	TRBJ1-5	TGTGCCAGCAGTCCCTCGGGAGGGGGCGGTCAGCCCCAGCATTTT	CASSPSGGGGQPQHF
-	-	TRBV28	TRBJ1-4	TGTGCCAGCAGCTTCGAAAGGGGGAGGAGTGAAAAACTGTTTTTT	CASSFERGRSEKLFF
-	TRBD2	TRBV4-3	TRBJ2-1	TGCGCCAGCAGCCAAGAAAGGTTTAGGACTAGCGGTAACAATGAGCAGTTCTTC	CASSQERFRTSGNNEQFF
few	-	TRBV27	TRBJ2-7	TGTGCCAGCAGTGCTTGGGACCCCCGGGGGCACTACGAGCAGTACTTC	CASSAWDPRGHYEQYF
-	-	TRBV20-1	TRBJ2-1	TGCAGTGTTCTAAGTGTAGAGCAGTTCTTC	CSVLSVEQFF
-	-	TRBV30	TRBJ1-2	TGTGCCTGGAGTGTACCCCACTTTGGCTACACCTTC	CAWSVPHFGYTF
-	TRBD2	TRBV28	TRBJ2-5	TGTGCCAGCTGGCGGGGGGGGACAGAGACCCAGTACTTC	CASWRGGTETQYF
-	-	TRBV21-1	TRBJ2-3	TGTGCCAGCAGCCCGCCCAAGACAGACACAGATACGCAGTATTTT	CASSPPKTDTDTQYF
once	-	TRBV30	TRBJ1-2	TGTGCCTGGAGCGGGGACTTCTATGGCTACACCTTC	CAWSGDFYGYTF
-	-	TRBV7-2	TRBJ2-5	TGTGCCAGCAGTCCGCTAGGGGCCCAAGAGACCCAGTACTTC	CASSPLGAQETQYF
-	-	TRBV10-3	TRBJ2-7	TGTGCCATCTCCCGTGGACAGTACTACGAGCAGTACTTC	CAISRGQYYEQYF
-	TRBD2	TRBV9	TRBJ2-1	TGTGCCAGCAGCGAGGCTAGCGGGAGGTTCAATGAGCAGTTCTTC	CASSEASGRFNEQFF